This paragraph covers one TCR beta chain sequence. Sequenced by immunoSEQ multiplex PCR; TCRdb stores in-frame clones only, minus some. The sample carries about 310,000 clones, 70% to 90% recorded once. These data originate in a study of blood T cell repertoires in COVID-19. CDR3 length equals 14 residues. Per germline, CDR1 SNHLY and CDR2 FYNNEI. V shed 7 bases, J shed 6 bases, and the junction held 7 bases outside the gene matches. Membership in each cohort depended on participant-reported clinical history. This sequence originates from a middle-aged woman who had recovered from COVID-19. Input material: PBMCs or T cells enriched from blood (not recorded which). The V call is TRBV2, the J call TRBJ1-5; 9 positions match TRBD1. As DNA, the CDR3 is TGTGCCAGCACCCCGGGACAGGGAATTCAGCCCCAGCATTTT. It yields the protein CASTPGQGIQPQHF.